This entry features one T cell receptor (beta chain) sequence. Source study methods: Reference gene primers were amplified, and this amplification served to estimate nucleated cell counts. Data came from immunoSEQ multiplex PCR; TCRdb stores just in-frame clones and leaves some out. D and trimming were read from the DNA, whereas the V and J calls and clone size are those reported in that table. In the table there are about 280,000 clones, around 86% of which are singletons. This entry belongs to a study of blood T cell repertoires in COVID-19. Study context: Sites in the United States, Italy and Spain provided acute and convalescent COVID-19 samples. From T cells, B-cell-depleted T cells, or PBMCs came the material, which was cDNA or gDNA.

The TCR comes from a human donor in a cohort sampled during active COVID-19. Sequencing was done on a sample of peripheral blood.

Here the CDR3 DNA reads TGTGCCAGCCGAGGGGCGGGACTTAACACCGGGGAGCTGTTTTTT. Translated: CASRGAGLNTGELFF. This chain uses TRBV9 with TRBJ2-2; D may be TRBD2 (6 bases). The CDR3 spans 15 residues. V dropped 7 bases and J dropped 2 bases, with 15 bases sitting between them. Germline CDR1 reads SGDLS; CDR2 reads YYNGEE. The full variable domain, its missing parts supplied by reference TRBV9 and TRBJ2-2, is DSGVTQTPKHLITATGQRVTLRCSPRSGDLSVYWYQQSLDQGLQFLIQYYNGEERAKGNILERFSAQQFPDLHSELNLSSLELGDSALYFCASRGAGLNTGELFFGEGSRLTVL.